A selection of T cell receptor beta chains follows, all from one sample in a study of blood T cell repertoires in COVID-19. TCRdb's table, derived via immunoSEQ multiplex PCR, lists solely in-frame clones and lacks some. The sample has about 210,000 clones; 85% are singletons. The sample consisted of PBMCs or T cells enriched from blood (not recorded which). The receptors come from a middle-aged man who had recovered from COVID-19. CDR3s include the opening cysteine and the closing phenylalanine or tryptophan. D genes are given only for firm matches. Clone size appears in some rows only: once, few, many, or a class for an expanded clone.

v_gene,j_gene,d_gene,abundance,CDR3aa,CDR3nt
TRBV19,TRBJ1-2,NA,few,CASSMYDTANYGYTF,TGTGCCAGTAGTATGTACGACACTGCTAACTATGGCTACACCTTC
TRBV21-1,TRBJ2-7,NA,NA,CASSKQITTGLAEQYF,TGTGCCAGCAGCAAGCAAATTACTACAGGACTAGCCGAGCAGTACTTC
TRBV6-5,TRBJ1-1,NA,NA,CASRQGLRTEAFF,TGTGCCAGCAGACAGGGTTTAAGGACTGAAGCTTTCTTT
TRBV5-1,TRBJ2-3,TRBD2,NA,CASSPGLAGGIDTQYF,TGCGCCAGCAGCCCGGGACTAGCGGGAGGGATAGATACGCAGTATTTT
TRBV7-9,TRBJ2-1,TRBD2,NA,CASSLYFGLADNNEQFF,TGTGCCAGCAGCTTATATTTCGGACTAGCGGACAACAATGAGCAGTTCTTC
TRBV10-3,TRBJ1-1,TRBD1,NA,CAISESSSRQGNTEAFF,TGTGCCATCAGTGAGTCGAGTTCCCGACAGGGGAACACTGAAGCTTTCTTT
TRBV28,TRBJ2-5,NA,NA,CASRRPPRFQETQYF,TGTGCCAGCAGGCGGCCCCCTAGATTCCAAGAGACCCAGTACTTC
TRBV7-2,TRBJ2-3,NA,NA,CASSLGSLASTDTQYF,TGTGCCAGCAGCTTAGGTTCGCTAGCGAGCACAGATACGCAGTATTTT
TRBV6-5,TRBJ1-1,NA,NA,CASSHLVNTEAFF,TGTGCCAGCAGTCACCTAGTCAACACTGAAGCTTTCTTT
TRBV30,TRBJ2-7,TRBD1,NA,CAWNRGLKSEQYF,TGTGCCTGGAACAGGGGCCTCAAGTCCGAGCAGTACTTC
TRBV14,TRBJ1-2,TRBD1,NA,CASSPRTGGNYGYTF,TGTGCCAGCAGCCCCCGGACAGGAGGGAACTATGGCTACACCTTC
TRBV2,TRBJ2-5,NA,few,CASSEGGRGETQYF,TGTGCCAGCAGTGAAGGTGGTCGCGGGGAGACCCAGTACTTC
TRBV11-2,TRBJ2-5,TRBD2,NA,CASSLEIGLAGTQETQYF,TGTGCCAGCAGCTTAGAGATCGGCCTAGCGGGAACCCAAGAGACCCAGTACTTC
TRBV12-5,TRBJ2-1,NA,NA,CASSPRRGSYNEQFF,TGTGCTAGTTCCCCCAGGCGGGGTTCCTACAATGAGCAGTTCTTC
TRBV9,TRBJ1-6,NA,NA,CASSREGNSPLHF,TGTGCCAGCAGCAGGGAGGGGAATTCACCCCTCCACTTT
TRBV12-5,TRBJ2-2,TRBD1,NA,CASGFVGGRGLAGELFF,TGTGCTAGTGGTTTTGTAGGGGGCAGGGGGCTTGCCGGGGAGCTGTTTTTT
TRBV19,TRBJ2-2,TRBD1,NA,CASSPGTGVIGELFF,TGTGCCAGTAGTCCCGGAACAGGGGTGATCGGGGAGCTGTTTTTT
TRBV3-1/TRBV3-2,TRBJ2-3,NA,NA,CASSQVPISTDTQYF,TGTGCCAGCAGTCAAGTCCCCATTTCCACAGATACGCAGTATTTT
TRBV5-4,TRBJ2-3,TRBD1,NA,CASSQIGTGDGSDTQYF,TGTGCCAGCAGCCAGATTGGGACAGGGGACGGGTCAGATACGCAGTATTTT
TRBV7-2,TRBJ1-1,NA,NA,CASSLDGQLPSTEAFF,TGTGCCAGCAGCTTAGATGGGCAGTTACCCAGCACTGAAGCTTTCTTT
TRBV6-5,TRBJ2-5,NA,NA,CASSYSGGQQETQYF,TGTGCCAGCAGTTACTCGGGGGGACAGCAAGAGACCCAGTACTTC
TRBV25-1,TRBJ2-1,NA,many,CASSEENEQFF,TGTGCCAGCAGTGAAGAGAATGAGCAGTTCTTC
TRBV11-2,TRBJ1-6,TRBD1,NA,CASRQSGQVSGYSPLHF,TGTGCCAGCAGGCAGAGTGGACAGGTTTCAGGTTATTCACCCCTCCACTTT
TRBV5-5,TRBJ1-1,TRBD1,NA,CASSLEGQILTEAFF,TGTGCCAGCAGCTTGGAGGGACAGATTTTAACTGAAGCTTTCTTT
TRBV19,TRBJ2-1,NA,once,CASSFTEPPPYNEQFF,TGTGCCAGTAGTTTTACAGAACCCCCTCCTTACAATGAGCAGTTCTTC
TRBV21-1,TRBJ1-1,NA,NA,CASSKLDRGMNTEAFF,TGTGCCAGCAGCAAACTCGACAGGGGCATGAACACTGAAGCTTTCTTT
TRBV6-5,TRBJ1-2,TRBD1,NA,CASSYGGTGRYTF,TGTGCCAGCAGTTACGGGGGGACAGGGCGCTACACCTTC
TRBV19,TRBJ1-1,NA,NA,CASTGGGTEAFF,TGTGCCAGTACCGGGGGGGGCACTGAAGCTTTCTTT
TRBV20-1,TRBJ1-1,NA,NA,CSASRPGWEATEAFF,TGCAGTGCTAGTCGCCCCGGTTGGGAGGCCACTGAAGCTTTCTTT
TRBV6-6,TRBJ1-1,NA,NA,CASSYSSIGAFF,TGTGCCAGCAGTTACTCGTCAATCGGAGCTTTCTTT
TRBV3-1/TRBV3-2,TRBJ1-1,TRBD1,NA,CASRIRDRSNMNTEAFF,TGTGCCAGCAGAATACGGGACAGGAGTAACATGAACACTGAAGCTTTCTTT
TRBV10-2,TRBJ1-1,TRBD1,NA,CASTRTGANTEAFF,TGCGCCAGCACCCGGACAGGGGCGAACACTGAAGCTTTCTTT
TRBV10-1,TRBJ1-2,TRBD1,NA,CASDRGGRQGEAKDYGYTF,TGCGCCAGCGATCGGGGGGGTAGACAGGGGGAGGCAAAGGACTATGGCTACACCTTC
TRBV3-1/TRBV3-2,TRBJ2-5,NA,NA,CASSQVRETQYF,TGTGCCAGCAGCCAAGTTCGAGAGACCCAGTACTTC
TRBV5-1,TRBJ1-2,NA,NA,CASRPGRDYGYTF,TGCGCCAGCCGGCCGGGGAGGGACTATGGCTACACCTTC
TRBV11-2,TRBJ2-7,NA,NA,CASSLSGKPYEQYF,TGTGCCAGCAGCTTGTCCGGGAAACCCTACGAGCAGTACTTC
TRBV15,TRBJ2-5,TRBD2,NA,CATSRDLGIAGWETQYF,TGTGCCACCAGCAGAGACTTAGGGATAGCGGGATGGGAGACCCAGTACTTC
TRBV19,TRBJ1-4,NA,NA,CASSPTTNEKLFF,TGTGCCAGTAGCCCCACAACTAATGAAAAACTGTTTTTT
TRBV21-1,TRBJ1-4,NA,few,CASSKDLSRGGEKLFF,TGTGCCAGCAGCAAAGATCTGAGTCGGGGAGGGGAAAAACTGTTTTTT
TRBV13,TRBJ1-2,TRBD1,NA,CASSIRDRDLRGYTF,TGTGCCAGCAGCATCCGGGACAGGGACCTTCGGGGCTACACCTTC
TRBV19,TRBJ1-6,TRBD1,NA,CASRTTGESYNSPLHF,TGTGCCAGTAGGACGACAGGGGAATCCTATAATTCACCCCTCCACTTT